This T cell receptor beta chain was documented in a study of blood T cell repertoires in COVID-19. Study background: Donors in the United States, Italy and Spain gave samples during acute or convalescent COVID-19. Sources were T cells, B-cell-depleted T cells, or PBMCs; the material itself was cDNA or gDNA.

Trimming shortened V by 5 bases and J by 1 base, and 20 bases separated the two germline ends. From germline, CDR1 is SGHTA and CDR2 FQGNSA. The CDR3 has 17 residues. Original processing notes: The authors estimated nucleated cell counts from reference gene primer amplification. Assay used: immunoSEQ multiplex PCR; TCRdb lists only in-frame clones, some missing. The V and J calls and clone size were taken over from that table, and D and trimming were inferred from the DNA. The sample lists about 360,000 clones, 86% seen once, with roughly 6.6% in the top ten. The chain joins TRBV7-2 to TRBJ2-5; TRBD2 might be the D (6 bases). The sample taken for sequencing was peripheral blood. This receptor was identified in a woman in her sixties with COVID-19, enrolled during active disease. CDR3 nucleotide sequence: TGTGCCAGCAGCCTCTCCTTCCGGCGGGGCGCCCAAGAGACCCAGTACTTC. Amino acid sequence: CASSLSFRRGAQETQYF. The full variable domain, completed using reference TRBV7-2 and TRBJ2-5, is GAGVSQSPSNKVTEKGKDVELRCDPISGHTALYWYRQSLGQGLEFLIYFQGNSAPDKSGLPSDRFSAERTGGSVSTLTIQRTQQEDSAVYLCASSLSFRRGAQETQYFGPGTRLLVL.